The sequence of this T cell receptor (beta chain) was determined in a study of response to subunit inactivated influenza vaccine. The ends were cut back, 4 bases at V and 4 bases at J, with 10 bases in the middle. Germline V gene data show CDR1 as LGHDT and CDR2 as YNNKEL (reference sequence). This CDR3 spans 13 amino acids. TCRdb ran MiXCR on the RT-PCR reads and lists one entry per CDR3 protein. This table has some 570,000 distinct CDR3 sequences, 11% appearing once. Separately, the same data were catalogued under a study of T cells expressing NK-cell markers. That work adds: What made the TCR beta cDNA was 5'RACE template switching with UMIs. Seven of the eight sequenced donors were HCMV-seropositive; one was seronegative. About 1.0-8% of CD8+ T cells in 6 or 7 donors belonged to dominant NKG2C+ clonotypes. In four donors, dominant clonotypes made up 28.3-60.1% of CD3+CD56-NKG2C+ cells.

V and J are TRBV3-1 and TRBJ1-2; D unclear. The source of this sequence is a man between 50 and 59 years old who received an inactivated influenza vaccine. The sequenced sample was PBMCs from blood, obtained on the day of vaccination. CDR3 region: CASSRESRYGYTF. For the CDR3, the DNA is TGTGCCAGCAGCCGGGAGTCCCGCTATGGCTACACCTTC.